This entry lists 15 T cell receptor beta chains sequenced from one sample in a study of fetal regulatory T cell absence and autoimmunity. The data were produced by immunoSEQ multiplex PCR, yet TCRdb's version contains in-frame clones alone and is incomplete. The profile covers around 100,000 clones, with about 78% appearing a single time and 2% taken by the ten largest. Input material: pancreas tissue. The receptors derive from a male donor with IPEX syndrome.

The chain carries TRBV4-1 and TRBJ2-3; TRBD2 agrees at 8 bases. Germline CDR1 and CDR2: MGHRA and YSYEKL. This CDR3 spans 13 amino acids. The V and J ends lost 2 bases and 5 bases, in that order; junction bases with no gene match: 0. Here the CDR3 reads CASSQLAGDTQYF. The CDR3 DNA reads as TGCGCCAGCAGCCAACTAGCGGGAGATACGCAGTATTTT.

This rearrangement joins TRBV7-2 to TRBJ2-3, with 15 bases identical to TRBD2. This CDR3 is 16 amino acids long. V lost 8 bases, J lost 5 bases, and 8 bases stayed unmatched. From germline, CDR1 is SGHTA and CDR2 FQGNSA. Here the CDR3 reads CASGGTSGGRGDTQYF. The CDR3 DNA reads as TGTGCCAGCGGAGGGACTAGCGGGGGGCGGGGAGATACGCAGTATTTT.

The chain's CDR3 is CASSLDTSSGRYGEQFF. CDR3 DNA sequence: TGTGCCAGCAGCTTAGATACATCGAGCGGGAGATACGGTGAGCAGTTCTTC. The V gene is TRBV11-2, the J gene TRBJ2-1; 8 bases are a match to TRBD2. The CDR3 totals 17 residues. V lost 0 bases to trimming and J lost 9 bases; unmatched junction nucleotides: 13. The germline V gene encodes CDR1 SGHAT and CDR2 FQNNGV.

This clone has just a few counts. The rearrangement joins TRBV2 to TRBJ2-7; no firm D call. The CDR3 is 14 amino acids. With 8 bases removed from V and 3 bases from J, the gap between germline ends came to 17 bases. Germline lookup yields CDR1 SNHLY and CDR2 FYNNEI. CDR3 region: CASWDGLRFYEQYF. The CDR3 region has the DNA TGTGCCAGCTGGGATGGATTGAGGTTCTACGAGCAGTACTTC. Drawing the rest from reference TRBV2 and TRBJ2-7, the complete variable domain is EPEVTQTPSHQVTQMGQEVILRCVPISNHLYFYWYRQILGQKVEFLVSFYNNEISEKSEIFDDQFSVERPDGSNFTLKIRSTKLEDSAMYFCASWDGLRFYEQYFGPGTRLTVT.

CDR3 bases: TGTGCCAGCAGTCTACAGGGTAATGAGCAGTTCTTC. Translated, it gives CASSLQGNEQFF. The V call is TRBV27, the J call TRBJ2-1; tentatively, D is TRBD1 (6 bases). The V and J ends lost 5 bases and 7 bases respectively, with 9 bases between them. CDR1 and CDR2 from the germline V gene are MNHEY and SMNVEV (reference sequence). The CDR3 consists of 12 residues.

The chain combines TRBV4-1 with TRBJ2-7; 9 nucleotides match TRBD1. Germline CDR1 is MGHRA and CDR2 is YSYEKL. The CDR3 is 16 residues long. V dropped 0 bases and J dropped 1; count of bases not matched to a gene: 4. The CDR3 DNA follows: TGCGCCAGCAGCCAAGAATTCGGGACAGGGTCCTACGAGCAGTACTTC. Amino acid sequence: CASSQEFGTGSYEQYF.

This clone came up a few times. The chain employs TRBV19 and TRBJ1-1; maybe TRBD1 (5 bases). CDR1 is LNHDA, CDR2 SQIVND, per germline (reference sequence). The CDR3 is made up of 12 amino acids. The V gene lost 3 bases and the J gene lost 7 bases, with 9 bases spanning the gap. CDR3 amino acids: CASSMGDGEAFF. The CDR3 coding sequence is TGTGCCAGTAGTATGGGGGACGGTGAAGCTTTCTTT.

V and J are TRBV9 and TRBJ2-3, with 8 bases matching TRBD2. CDR3 size: 15 residues. V dropped 3 bases and J dropped 0; count of bases not matched to a gene: 3. Germline CDR1 reads SGDLS; CDR2 reads YYNGEE. The CDR3 DNA follows: TGTGCCAGCAGCGGAAGGACTAGCAGCACAGATACGCAGTATTTT. This codes for CASSGRTSSTDTQYF.

The V and J genes are TRBV7-6 and TRBJ2-5; possibly TRBD1 for D (6 bases). The CDR3 covers 14 residues. Trimming removed 4 bases from V and 5 bases from J, with 14 bases in between. Germline assignment: CDR1 SGHVS and CDR2 FNYEAQ. The CDR3: CASSWGPRVETQYF. The DNA for the CDR3 is TGTGCCAGCAGCTGGGGGCCTAGGGTCGAGACCCAGTACTTC.

The chain couples TRBV11-2 to TRBJ2-7; D call uncertain. This CDR3 spans 14 amino acids. Germline V gives CDR1 SGHAT, CDR2 FQNNGV. Trimming took off 5 bases at V and 0 bases at J, with 11 bases between the two ends. Written as DNA, the CDR3 is TGTGCCAGCAGCGCGTTCTTGAGCTCCTACGAGCAGTACTTC. It specifies CASSAFLSSYEQYF.

The chain recombines TRBV19 with TRBJ2-4; D is perhaps TRBD2 (6 bases). The CDR3 covers 14 residues. From germline, CDR1 is LNHDA and CDR2 SQIVND (reference sequence). V lost 5 bases and J 7 bases, leaving 15 bases between the germline ends. The CDR3 here is CASSGGGDGNIQYF. The CDR3 coding sequence is TGTGCCAGTAGTGGCGGAGGGGATGGGAACATTCAGTACTTC.

This clone was detected a few times. The V gene is TRBV11-2, the J gene TRBJ2-3; D is possibly TRBD1 or TRBD2 (6 bases each). V was shortened by 0 bases and J by 1 base, with 8 bases between the two germline ends. The CDR3 sequence is 15 residues long. In germline, CDR1 is SGHAT, CDR2 FQNNGV. CDR3 region: CASSLDRGGTDTQYF. CDR3 sequence (DNA): TGTGCCAGCAGCTTAGATAGGGGGGGCACAGATACGCAGTATTTT.

This sequence joins TRBV27 and TRBJ2-6; D not certain. Trimming cost V 8 bases and J 0 bases, with 11 bases left between them. Germline CDR1 reads MNHEY; CDR2 reads SMNVEV (reference sequence). The CDR3 consists of 15 residues. CDR3 region: CASSNYRSGANVLTF. In DNA, the CDR3 is TGTGCCAGCTCTAACTACCGCTCTGGGGCCAACGTCCTGACTTTC.

V is TRBV7-2 and J is TRBJ2-3; D tentatively fits TRBD1 or TRBD2 (5 bases each). The germline V gene has CDR1 SGHTA and CDR2 FQGNSA. Trimming left V 2 bases short and J 3 bases short, with 18 bases between. The CDR3 totals 17 residues. The CDR3 DNA sequence: TGTGCCAGCAGCTTATCCCCCGGGACGGAGGTGACAGATACGCAGTATTTT. Translating it yields CASSLSPGTEVTDTQYF.

The genes are TRBV9 and TRBJ2-3, with TRBD2 matching over 8 bases. J was trimmed by 4 bases and V by 4 bases; bases with no gene match: 5. The CDR3 is 14 residues long. Germline loops: CDR1 SGDLS, CDR2 YYNGEE. CDR3 region: CASSPRLAPDTQYF. In nucleotides, the CDR3 is TGTGCCAGCAGCCCTCGACTAGCGCCAGATACGCAGTATTTT.